The 15 T cell receptor beta chains listed next were all sequenced from one sample in a study of cytomegalovirus exposure and HLA in healthy donors. TCRdb's copy holds only in-frame clones and misses some; the assay was immunoSEQ multiplex PCR. This sample has some 150,000 clones, with roughly 84% found just once. The sample consisted of PBMCs. The origin of the receptors is a human donor in good health.

This clone has only one observation. The gene calls are TRBV27 and TRBJ2-7; possibly TRBD1 for D (6 bases). Germline lookup yields CDR1 MNHEY and CDR2 SMNVEV (reference sequence). Trimming took 6 bases from V and 3 from J, leaving 18 bases between them. The CDR3 has 15 residues. In DNA, the CDR3 is TGTGCCAGCAGACAAATCGTCGGACAGAGCTACGAGCAGTACTTC. Translating gives CASRQIVGQSYEQYF.

V usage is TRBV10-3 and J usage is TRBJ2-3, with D possibly TRBD2 on 7 matching bases. The CDR3 contains 14 residues. Looked up from germline, CDR1 is ENHRY and CDR2 is SYGVKD. Between the trimmed V and J ends, which lost 10 bases and 1 base, there was a span of 15 bases. As DNA, the CDR3 is TGTGCCACCCGTCGGGGGGCGGGCACAGATACGCAGTATTTT. Protein sequence: CATRRGAGTDTQYF.

The chain uses TRBV21-1 and TRBJ1-5. TRBV21-1 is noted as a pseudogene. There are 15 residues in the CDR3. Written as DNA, the CDR3 is TGTGCCAGCTCCTCACCCGGGGGAGGGAAGGAGCCCCAGCATTTT. It translates to CASSSPGGGKEPQHF.

The V and J genes are TRBV5-6 and TRBJ1-1; TRBD1 might be the D (5 bases). V was cut by 4 bases and J by 5 bases, with 18 bases left in between. The germline V gene has CDR1 SGHDT and CDR2 YYEEEE. The length of the CDR3 is 15 residues. CDR3 amino acids: CASSPTGGVWTEAFF. As DNA, the CDR3 is TGTGCCAGCAGCCCCACGGGGGGGGTTTGGACTGAAGCTTTCTTT.

The V and J genes are TRBV19 and TRBJ2-1, with D perhaps TRBD1 (5 bases). The CDR3 loop spans 14 amino acids. The germline V and J ends were trimmed by 7 bases and 6 bases, with 16 bases remaining between them. CDR1 LNHDA and CDR2 SQIVND come from the germline V gene (reference sequence). CDR3 residues: CASNRKGGSNEQFF. The CDR3 DNA reads TGTGCCAGTAACAGGAAAGGCGGATCCAATGAGCAGTTCTTC.

The chain has TRBV4-2 and TRBJ2-5; TRBD2 aligns across 8 bases. Germline trimming cut 4 bases from V and 2 bases from J; bases unmatched to any gene: 6. CDR1 LGHNA and CDR2 YNFKEQ come from the germline V gene. The CDR3 has 15 residues. Written as DNA, the CDR3 is TGTGCCAGCAGCCCCAGGAGCGGGGGACAAGAGACCCAGTACTTC. Its translation is CASSPRSGGQETQYF.

The chain links TRBV7-2 to TRBJ2-2; D ambiguous. V was cut by 2 bases and J by 6 bases, with 10 bases left in between. Germline assignment: CDR1 SGHTA and CDR2 FQGNSA. The CDR3 length is 14 residues. CDR3 sequence reads: CASSLRRSAGELFF. The DNA of the CDR3 is TGTGCCAGCAGCTTAAGAAGATCGGCCGGGGAGCTGTTTTTT.

The CDR3 protein is CASRTKQESGYTF. The DNA for the CDR3 is TGTGCCAGCAGAACAAAACAAGAATCCGGCTACACCTTC. The chain has TRBV6-5 and TRBJ1-2; unclear D gene. Germline assignment: CDR1 MNHEY and CDR2 SVGAGI. The CDR3 extends over 13 amino acids. V was cut by 6 bases and J by 8 bases, with 16 bases left in between.

The chain employs TRBV18 and TRBJ1-6; D remains unclear. Trimming pared 2 bases from V and 9 bases from J, leaving 14 bases between. This CDR3 comprises 15 residues. Germline lookup yields CDR1 KGHSH and CDR2 LQKENI. CDR3 amino acids: CASSPGDTPGSPLHF. The CDR3 DNA follows: TGTGCCAGCTCACCAGGCGACACTCCAGGTTCACCCCTCCACTTT.

This clone has only one observation. As DNA, the CDR3 is TGTGCCAGTAGTATACAGGGTACCGGGGAGCTGTTTTTT. As protein: CASSIQGTGELFF. The rearrangement joins TRBV19 to TRBJ2-2; D is possibly TRBD1 (5 bases). The CDR3 is 13 residues long. CDR1 is LNHDA, CDR2 SQIVND, per germline (reference sequence). Between the trimmed V and J ends, which lost 2 bases and 5 bases, there was a span of 6 bases.

The rearrangement joins TRBV7-6 to TRBJ2-2, with 7 bases aligning to TRBD2. Trimming cost V 3 bases and J 6 bases; bases outside gene matches: 4. Looked up from germline, CDR1 is SGHVS and CDR2 is FNYEAQ. The CDR3 sequence is 14 residues long. CDR3 DNA sequence: TGTGCCAGCAGCTTGGGAGGGCGCCCCGGGGAGCTGTTTTTT. Encoded protein: CASSLGGRPGELFF.

The rearrangement links TRBV12-5 to TRBJ2-1; D remains unclear. Trimming took off 3 bases at V and 8 bases at J, with 5 bases between the two ends. The CDR3 runs to 11 residues. Germline loops: CDR1 LGHNT, CDR2 FRNRAP. CDR3: CASGLNYEQFF. The CDR3 nucleotides read TGTGCTAGTGGTTTAAACTATGAGCAGTTCTTC.

J is TRBJ1-1 and V is TRBV5-1, with 10 positions matching TRBD1. J lost 5 bases, V lost 4 bases, and 11 bases had no gene match. Per germline, CDR1 SGHRS and CDR2 YFSETQ. The CDR3 contains 16 residues. CDR3 sequence (DNA): TGCGCCAGCAGCCTGGGACAGGGGATTCTTGGGACTGAAGCTTTCTTT. This codes for CASSLGQGILGTEAFF.

The chain links TRBV27 to TRBJ1-1; weak D call: TRBD1 (6 bases). The CDR3 sequence is 13 residues long. CDR1 and CDR2 from the germline V gene are MNHEY and SMNVEV (reference sequence). V was cut by 5 bases and J by 1 base, with 8 bases left in between. CDR3 residues: CASSHRANTEAFF. The CDR3 DNA sequence: TGTGCCAGCAGTCACAGGGCGAACACTGAAGCTTTCTTT.

This rearrangement joins TRBV6-5 to TRBJ2-2; no reliable D call. V lost 6 bases and J 4 bases, leaving 9 bases between the germline ends. Germline CDR1 and CDR2: MNHEY and SVGAGI. This CDR3 region has 13 residues. The CDR3 DNA is TGTGCCAGCAGGGAGTTTAGCACCGGGGAGCTGTTTTTT. Translated: CASREFSTGELFF.